These T cell receptor beta chains were read from a single sample in a study of patients and donors after allogeneic stem cell transplantation. Each CDR3 protein is one row after TCRdb ran MiXCR on the RT-PCR reads. The sample yields 150,000 to 200,000 distinct CDR3 sequences, approximately 24% seen once. Source material: blood, either unsorted or a sorted T cell fraction (not recorded which). The receptors were gathered from a human donor who was either an allogeneic HSCT recipient or a stem cell or donor lymphocyte infusion donor (not recorded which). It is not recorded whose cells these are; they may come from a transplant donor. Both conserved end residues are part of each CDR3. The D gene is left open where the match is weak. Expanded clones are given a class, and other clones once, few, many or no size at all.

J gene: TRBJ2-1
D gene: TRBD1
clone size: NA
V gene: TRBV12-3/TRBV12-4
CDR3 DNA: TGTGCCAGCAGTTTCACAGGGGCCCTCTACAATGAGCAGTTCTTC
CDR3 protein: CASSFTGALYNEQFF

J gene: TRBJ1-2
D gene: TRBD1
clone size: few
V gene: TRBV4-3
CDR3 DNA: TGCGCCAGCAGCCCATCATACTCGGACAGGGGGAATGGCTACACCTTC
CDR3 protein: CASSPSYSDRGNGYTF

J gene: TRBJ2-1
D gene: TRBD2
clone size: NA
V gene: TRBV25-1
CDR3 DNA: TGTGCCACGGAACCGGGACTAGCGGGGCTAGGGGGCTACAATGAGCAGTTCTTC
CDR3 protein: CATEPGLAGLGGYNEQFF

J gene: TRBJ2-1
D gene: TRBD2
clone size: NA
V gene: TRBV13
CDR3 DNA: TGTGCCAGCAGCCCAAACCTAGCGGGGGGTAATGAGCAGTTCTTC
CDR3 protein: CASSPNLAGGNEQFF

J gene: TRBJ2-7
D gene: NA
clone size: NA
V gene: TRBV4-3
CDR3 DNA: TGCGCCAGCAGCCAAGAACTAGCCGACGAGCAGTACTTC
CDR3 protein: CASSQELADEQYF

J gene: TRBJ2-5
D gene: NA
clone size: few
V gene: TRBV12-3/TRBV12-4
CDR3 DNA: TGTGCCAGCAGTTTATCCCGGCCCTCACAAGAGACCCAGTACTTC
CDR3 protein: CASSLSRPSQETQYF

J gene: TRBJ2-3
D gene: NA
clone size: NA
V gene: TRBV18
CDR3 DNA: TGTGCCAGCTCAACCACGGCGAGGGGCGAGGCAGATACGCAGTATTTT
CDR3 protein: CASSTTARGEADTQYF

J gene: TRBJ2-3
D gene: NA
clone size: few
V gene: TRBV29-1
CDR3 DNA: TGCAGCCTCGTATCACAGTCTTCCACAGATACGCAGTATTTT
CDR3 protein: CSLVSQSSTDTQYF

J gene: TRBJ1-5
D gene: NA
clone size: NA
V gene: TRBV12-3/TRBV12-4
CDR3 DNA: TGTGCCAGCAGTTTAGCGGGGGCAGGGTTTGGGCCCCAGCATTTT
CDR3 protein: CASSLAGAGFGPQHF

J gene: TRBJ2-1
D gene: NA
clone size: many
V gene: TRBV2
CDR3 DNA: TGTGCCAGCAGTTTGGACAGCTCCTACAATGAGCAGTTCTTC
CDR3 protein: CASSLDSSYNEQFF

J gene: TRBJ1-2
D gene: NA
clone size: NA
V gene: TRBV16
CDR3 DNA: TGTGCCAGCAGACAGGGAAGCAACTATGGCTACACCTTC
CDR3 protein: CASRQGSNYGYTF

J gene: TRBJ2-7
D gene: TRBD1
clone size: NA
V gene: TRBV7-6
CDR3 DNA: TGTGCCAGCAGCTACCAGGACAGGGGGCTTTCCGGGAGTTGCTACGAGCAGTACTTC
CDR3 protein: CASSYQDRGLSGSCYEQYF

J gene: TRBJ1-1
D gene: NA
clone size: NA
V gene: TRBV6-2/TRBV6-3
CDR3 DNA: TGTGCCAGCAGTTATGAACAGGAAGCTTTCTTT
CDR3 protein: CASSYEQEAFF

J gene: TRBJ2-2
D gene: NA
clone size: NA
V gene: TRBV7-8
CDR3 DNA: TGTGCCAGCAGCTTAGATCCTACCGGGGAGCTGTTTTTT
CDR3 protein: CASSLDPTGELFF

J gene: TRBJ2-5
D gene: TRBD2
clone size: many
V gene: TRBV20-1
CDR3 DNA: TGCAGTGCTAGAGGCGGGACTACCCTCGGGTCCCAGTACTTC
CDR3 protein: CSARGGTTLGSQYF

J gene: TRBJ1-1
D gene: NA
clone size: NA
V gene: TRBV9
CDR3 DNA: TGTGCCAGCAGCGCGGAAGCCATGAACACTGAAGCTTTCTTT
CDR3 protein: CASSAEAMNTEAFF

J gene: TRBJ2-1
D gene: NA
clone size: NA
V gene: TRBV6-2/TRBV6-3
CDR3 DNA: TGTGCCAGCAGTCCTCGAGGACGGTACCCACCTTACAATGAGCAGTTCTTC
CDR3 protein: CASSPRGRYPPYNEQFF

J gene: TRBJ1-3
D gene: TRBD1
clone size: many
V gene: TRBV20-1
CDR3 DNA: TGCAGTGCTAGAGATCCACAGGGGACTGGAAACACCATATATTTT
CDR3 protein: CSARDPQGTGNTIYF

J gene: TRBJ1-4
D gene: NA
clone size: NA
V gene: TRBV4-1
CDR3 DNA: TGCGCCAGCAGCCATTATTTCGTACGGGAGCGTAATGAAAAACTGTTTTTT
CDR3 protein: CASSHYFVRERNEKLFF

J gene: TRBJ2-5
D gene: NA
clone size: NA
V gene: TRBV24-1
CDR3 DNA: TGTGCCACCAGTGACCGAGGGACCAAGATCCAAGAGACCCAGTACTTC
CDR3 protein: CATSDRGTKIQETQYF

J gene: TRBJ1-2
D gene: NA
clone size: NA
V gene: TRBV20-1
CDR3 DNA: TGCAGTGCTAGAGATTACAGGGAGAACTATGGCTACACCTTC
CDR3 protein: CSARDYRENYGYTF

J gene: TRBJ1-1
D gene: NA
clone size: NA
V gene: TRBV10-3
CDR3 DNA: TGTGCCATTCGATCTAGGGAAGACACTGAAGCTTTCTTT
CDR3 protein: CAIRSREDTEAFF

J gene: TRBJ2-7
D gene: NA
clone size: NA
V gene: TRBV4-2
CDR3 DNA: TGTGCCAGCAGCCAACACCGGACGGTACACCTCTTCGAGCAGTACTTC
CDR3 protein: CASSQHRTVHLFEQYF

J gene: TRBJ1-1
D gene: NA
clone size: few
V gene: TRBV7-2
CDR3 DNA: TGTGCCAGCAGCTTAGAGCCCGACACTGAAGCTTTCTTT
CDR3 protein: CASSLEPDTEAFF

J gene: TRBJ2-3
D gene: NA
clone size: NA
V gene: TRBV10-3
CDR3 DNA: TGTGCCATCAGTGAGGAGACAGATACGCAGTATTTT
CDR3 protein: CAISEETDTQYF

J gene: TRBJ2-1
D gene: NA
clone size: few
V gene: TRBV4-1
CDR3 DNA: TGCGCCAGCAGCTCCGGACAGCCCAGGAATGAGCAGTTCTTC
CDR3 protein: CASSSGQPRNEQFF

J gene: TRBJ2-7
D gene: NA
clone size: NA
V gene: TRBV27
CDR3 DNA: TGTGCCAGCAGTTTATCGGGCGGGGCAGCGGGGCAGTACTTC
CDR3 protein: CASSLSGGAAGQYF

J gene: TRBJ2-1
D gene: NA
clone size: NA
V gene: TRBV12-3/TRBV12-4
CDR3 DNA: TGTGCCAGCAGCCCTCCCCGGACGGGGGTTTACAATGAGCAGTTCTTC
CDR3 protein: CASSPPRTGVYNEQFF

J gene: TRBJ2-7
D gene: NA
clone size: NA
V gene: TRBV7-9
CDR3 DNA: TGTGCCAGCAGCTTAGCTGGACAGTTAAACCACGAGCAGTACTTC
CDR3 protein: CASSLAGQLNHEQYF